One and the same sample provided the 30 T cell receptor beta chains below, sequenced in a study of shared clonotypes between healthy human individuals. Measured with immunoSEQ multiplex PCR; TCRdb has only the in-frame clones, and not every one. The data show about 1.4 million clones, 95% to 97% seen once. The material sequenced was naive CD4+ T cells sorted from blood. Subset meaning: CD45RA+ positively selected. The source of these receptors is a man in his thirties or forties in good health.

This chain uses TRBV14 with TRBJ2-7, with D perhaps TRBD1 (5 bases). The length of the CDR3 is 16 residues. CDR1 SGHDN and CDR2 FVKESK come from the germline V gene. Between the trimmed V and J ends, which lost 0 bases and 0 bases, there was a span of 12 bases. CDR3 in DNA: TGTGCCAGCAGCCAAGATCCCAGGGCTACCTCCTACGAGCAGTACTTC. This codes for CASSQDPRATSYEQYF.

This clone was seen once. The chain couples TRBV4-1 to TRBJ1-4; D ambiguous. The CDR3 runs to 15 residues. Trimming took off 4 bases at V and 8 bases at J, with 17 bases between the two ends. The germline CDR1 and CDR2 sequences are MGHRA and YSYEKL. The CDR3 sequence: CASSPPPGGNEKLFF. CDR3 DNA: TGCGCCAGCAGCCCACCACCCGGAGGGAACGAAAAACTGTTTTTT.

This clone was detected a few times. The CDR3, as DNA: TGCGCCAGCAGACGGACTAGCGGAAACTACGAGCAGTACTTC. Translating it yields CASRRTSGNYEQYF. This chain links TRBV10-2 with TRBJ2-7; 10 bases fit TRBD2. The CDR3 loop spans 14 amino acids. Trimming cost V 6 bases and J 3 bases; bases outside gene matches: 5. Germline lookup yields CDR1 WSHSY and CDR2 SAAADI.

The chain carries TRBV18 and TRBJ2-1; either TRBD1 or TRBD2 may fit D (5 bases each). Germline CDR1 and CDR2: KGHSH and LQKENI. The CDR3 sequence is 14 residues long. The germline V and J ends were trimmed by 3 bases and 3 bases, with 9 bases remaining between them. The DNA of the CDR3 is TGTGCCAGCTCACCCTCGGGGCACTACAATGAGCAGTTCTTC. Translated: CASSPSGHYNEQFF.

This sequence joins TRBV28 and TRBJ2-7; 7 bases map to TRBD2. The V segment lost 3 bases and the J segment 2 bases; nucleotides outside the gene matches: 7. The CDR3 has 15 amino acids. Looked up from germline, CDR1 is MDHEN and CDR2 is SYDVKM. The CDR3 DNA sequence: TGTGCCAGCAGTTTGGGAGCGGGAAACCCCTACGAGCAGTACTTC. It codes for CASSLGAGNPYEQYF.

The J gene is TRBJ1-5, the V gene TRBV19, with D hard to call. Germline lookup yields CDR1 LNHDA and CDR2 SQIVND (reference sequence). The CDR3 has 14 amino acids. Trimming removed 5 bases at V and 6 bases at J, with 14 bases between. The CDR3 protein is CASSAGSGGQPQHF. CDR3 sequence (DNA): TGTGCCAGTAGTGCCGGGTCCGGAGGTCAGCCCCAGCATTTT.

This chain uses TRBV13 with TRBJ2-5; 8 bases line up with TRBD2. The germline V gene has CDR1 PRHDT and CDR2 FYEKMQ (reference sequence). The J segment lost 5 bases and the V segment lost 3 bases, leaving 8 bases of the junction unmatched. This CDR3 has 15 residues. This CDR3 is CASSFTLLAGETQYF. The CDR3 coding sequence is TGTGCCAGCAGCTTCACTCTGCTAGCGGGCGAGACCCAGTACTTC.

The gene calls are TRBV15 and TRBJ2-3; D uncertain. The CDR3 runs 12 residues. Trimming took 1 base from V and 6 from J, leaving 5 bases between them. Germline CDR1 reads LNHNV; CDR2 reads YYDKDF (reference sequence). The CDR3 sequence: CATSRVDDTQYF. The DNA for the CDR3 is TGTGCCACCAGCAGAGTAGACGATACGCAGTATTTT.

This clone was seen only once. The rearrangement links TRBV9 to TRBJ2-1; TRBD1 matches at 7 bases. The CDR3 extends over 16 amino acids. CDR1 SGDLS and CDR2 YYNGEE come from the germline V gene. The J segment lost 0 bases and the V segment lost 2 bases, leaving 5 bases of the junction unmatched. In DNA, the CDR3 is TGTGCCAGCAGCGTTGGAACAGGGGTCTCCTACAATGAGCAGTTCTTC. Its translation is CASSVGTGVSYNEQFF.

This chain links TRBV6-4 with TRBJ2-1, with TRBD2 identical over 9 bases. V gave up 4 bases and J gave up 7 bases; unmatched junction bases: 5. This CDR3 has 14 amino acids. The germline CDR1 and CDR2 sequences are MRHNA and SNTAGT. The CDR3 loop reads CASSAGGRVNEQFF. The CDR3, as DNA: TGTGCCAGCAGTGCTGGCGGGAGGGTAAATGAGCAGTTCTTC.

Turning to this clone: The same CDR3 arises from other DNA sequences in this sample as well. The chain is built from TRBV28 and TRBJ1-1; maybe TRBD1 (6 bases). Trimming took off 6 bases at V and 2 bases at J, with 10 bases between the two ends. Germline-derived CDR1 and CDR2 are MDHEN and SYDVKM. This CDR3 is 13 amino acids long. The CDR3 sequence is CASRKQGNTEAFF. The CDR3 DNA follows: TGTGCCAGCAGAAAACAGGGAAACACTGAAGCTTTCTTT. Full variable domain (outside the CDR3, taken from reference TRBV28 and TRBJ1-1): DVKVTQSSRYLVKRTGEKVFLECVQDMDHENMFWYRQDPGLGLRLIYFSYDVKMKEKGDIPEGYSVSREKKERFSLILESASTNQTSMYLCASRKQGNTEAFFGQGTRLTVV.

The CDR3 coding sequence is TGTGCCAGCAGTTACCGTCGCCGAGCAACTAATGAAAAACTGTTTTTT. Translation: CASSYRRRATNEKLFF. The genes are TRBV6-5 and TRBJ1-4, with no clear D. The CDR3 has 16 residues. Germline V lookup: CDR1 MNHEY, CDR2 SVGAGI. Trimming removed 2 bases at V and 0 bases at J, with 10 bases between.

The V gene is TRBV30, the J gene TRBJ2-3, with 7 bases aligning to TRBD2. Germline V gene data show CDR1 as GTSNPN and CDR2 as SVGIG (reference sequence). CDR3 length equals 16 residues. V lost 0 bases and J lost 0; bases outside the gene matches: 6. The CDR3 coding sequence is TGTGCCTGGAGTGTACTCGCTAGCGGTAGCACAGATACGCAGTATTTT. It encodes CAWSVLASGSTDTQYF.

The chain carries TRBV28 and TRBJ1-5; D might be TRBD1 (6 bases). This CDR3 is built from 15 residues. V lost 4 bases to trimming and J lost 3 bases, with 13 bases between them. Per germline, CDR1 MDHEN and CDR2 SYDVKM. The CDR3 region has the DNA TGTGCCAGCAGTTATCGACAGGACCACAATCAGCCCCAGCATTTT. Amino acid sequence: CASSYRQDHNQPQHF.

This rearrangement joins TRBV7-2 to TRBJ2-2; unclear D gene. CDR1 SGHTA and CDR2 FQGNSA come from the germline V gene. Trimming cost V 5 bases and J 5 bases, with 9 bases left between them. This CDR3 spans 13 amino acids. The CDR3 DNA follows: TGTGCCAGCAGCCGGAGAGCGACCGGGGAGCTGTTTTTT. Its protein is CASSRRATGELFF.

This clone was observed a single time. This sequence joins TRBV10-2 and TRBJ2-1; possible D gene TRBD1, 5 bases. V was cut by 9 bases and J by 4 bases, with 19 bases left in between. The V gene's germline CDR1 is WSHSY and CDR2 SAAADI. CDR3 length: 15 amino acids. The CDR3 DNA reads TGCGCCAGTCGGCCCCAGGCAGGGCCTTACAATGAGCAGTTCTTC. Amino acids: CASRPQAGPYNEQFF.

This chain connects TRBV11-2 to TRBJ2-2; no reliable D call. Germline V lookup: CDR1 SGHAT, CDR2 FQNNGV. This CDR3 spans 14 amino acids. V lost 4 bases to trimming and J lost 0 bases, with 6 bases between them. CDR3 nucleotides: TGTGCCAGCAGCTGGTTTACGAACACCGGGGAGCTGTTTTTT. Its translation is CASSWFTNTGELFF. The entire variable domain, with the rest obtained from reference TRBV11-2 and TRBJ2-2, is as follows: EAGVAQSPRYKIIEKRQSVAFWCNPISGHATLYWYQQILGQGPKLLIQFQNNGVVDDSQLPKDRFSAERLKGVDSTLKIQPAKLEDSAVYLCASSWFTNTGELFFGEGSRLTVL.

The V and J genes are TRBV10-3 and TRBJ1-5; D perhaps matches TRBD1 (5 bases). Between the trimmed V and J ends, which lost 2 bases and 2 bases, there was a span of 19 bases. There are 18 residues in the CDR3. Germline CDR1 and CDR2: ENHRY and SYGVKD. The CDR3 DNA reads as TGTGCCATCAGTGAGCCCCGTAGAGGGGCCGGAGGCAATCAGCCCCAGCATTTT. It specifies CAISEPRRGAGGNQPQHF.

The chain has TRBV4-1 and TRBJ2-7; D is ambiguous. The CDR3 consists of 14 residues. Germline V lookup: CDR1 MGHRA, CDR2 YSYEKL. V gave up 3 bases and J gave up 0 bases, with 9 bases separating them. For the CDR3, the DNA is TGCGCCAGCAGCCAGGAGTTAGGCTCCTACGAGCAGTACTTC. Its protein is CASSQELGSYEQYF.

Concerning this clone: The sample has other DNA sequences that encode this CDR3 too. The V call is TRBV18, the J call TRBJ1-1; D may be TRBD1 (5 bases). Germline V gene lookup returns CDR1 KGHSH and CDR2 LQKENI. The CDR3 contains 14 residues. Trimming removed 2 bases at V and 1 base at J, with 8 bases between. CDR3 sequence: CASSPSQGNTEAFF. The CDR3 DNA is TGTGCCAGCTCACCATCGCAGGGGAACACTGAAGCTTTCTTT.

This chain uses TRBV18 with TRBJ2-6, with TRBD1 matching over 7 bases. V lost 3 bases and J lost 0; bases outside the gene matches: 8. The CDR3 runs 18 residues. The germline gives CDR1 KGHSH, CDR2 LQKENI. The CDR3 DNA follows: TGTGCCAGCTCACCCTGGGACAGAGTTATCTCTGGGGCCAACGTCCTGACTTTC. Translation gives CASSPWDRVISGANVLTF.

This chain connects TRBV14 to TRBJ2-1; D gene uncertain. Germline loops: CDR1 SGHDN, CDR2 FVKESK. Trimming pared 0 bases from V and 4 bases from J, leaving 25 bases between. CDR3 length: 20 amino acids. The CDR3 protein is CASSQEPTSGGKSFYNEQFF. The DNA of the CDR3 is TGTGCCAGCAGCCAAGAACCCACGTCGGGTGGGAAATCATTTTACAATGAGCAGTTCTTC.

This clone was picked up a small number of times. The chain joins TRBV9 to TRBJ1-5; D gene ambiguous. Germline V gives CDR1 SGDLS, CDR2 YYNGEE. The CDR3 is made up of 12 amino acids. V shed 0 bases and J shed 9 bases, with 7 bases lying between them. CDR3 residues: CASSVGTGPQHF. In DNA form, the CDR3 reads TGTGCCAGCAGCGTAGGAACCGGGCCCCAGCATTTT.

This chain connects TRBV13 to TRBJ2-1; TRBD1 is a possible D gene (5 bases). Germline V gene sequence: CDR1 PRHDT, CDR2 FYEKMQ (reference sequence). The CDR3 has 13 amino acids. Trimming removed 6 bases at V and 6 bases at J, with 12 bases between. The CDR3 DNA is TGTGCCAGCAGTCGTTACACAGGCAATGAGCAGTTCTTC. It encodes CASSRYTGNEQFF.

The chain links TRBV6-6 to TRBJ1-5; no definite D call. CDR1 MNHNY and CDR2 SVGAGI come from the germline V gene (reference sequence). The CDR3 has 15 amino acids. Trimming shortened V by 7 bases and J by 1 base, and 14 bases separated the two germline ends. The CDR3 sequence: CASKVGPGSNQPQHF. CDR3 DNA: TGTGCCAGCAAAGTAGGACCCGGGAGCAATCAGCCCCAGCATTTT.

The count of this clone is one. The gene calls are TRBV6-5 and TRBJ1-1, with D possibly matching TRBD1 (5 bases). This CDR3 comprises 16 residues. V gave up 4 bases and J gave up 5 bases, with 20 bases separating them. CDR1 is MNHEY, CDR2 SVGAGI, per germline. The CDR3 loop reads CASSWKPLPGRTEAFF. In DNA, the CDR3 is TGTGCCAGCAGTTGGAAACCCCTCCCAGGGCGGACTGAAGCTTTCTTT.

The rearrangement joins TRBV14 to TRBJ2-7; D gene unclear. Per germline, CDR1 SGHDN and CDR2 FVKESK. The CDR3 sequence is 11 residues long. Deletions cut 4 bases from V and 2 bases from J, with 3 bases between. CDR3 sequence: CASSRAYEQYF. The CDR3 DNA reads as TGTGCCAGCAGCCGAGCCTACGAGCAGTACTTC.

The chain uses TRBV13 and TRBJ2-1; D remains unclear. This CDR3 contains 14 residues. V lost 7 bases and J lost 2, with 12 bases in between. Germline V gives CDR1 PRHDT, CDR2 FYEKMQ (reference sequence). The CDR3 coding sequence is TGTGCCAGCAATGGGCGGCTGACCTACAATGAGCAGTTCTTC. It specifies CASNGRLTYNEQFF.

This sequence joins TRBV10-3 and TRBJ1-2; 8 bases are shared with TRBD1. The CDR3 has 17 amino acids. Trimming cost V 0 bases and J 4 bases; bases outside gene matches: 10. CDR1 and CDR2 (germline): ENHRY, SYGVKD. CDR3 loop: CAISESGQARMRYGYTF. In nucleotides, the CDR3 is TGTGCCATCAGTGAGTCGGGACAGGCCCGTATGCGCTATGGCTACACCTTC.

CDR3 amino acids: CASRPSPYEQYF. The CDR3 region has the DNA TGTGCCAGCAGACCGAGTCCCTACGAGCAGTACTTC. The rearrangement uses TRBV27 and TRBJ2-7; D call uncertain. CDR1 and CDR2 (germline): MNHEY, SMNVEV (reference sequence). The CDR3 has 12 amino acids. Trimming took 6 bases from V and 2 from J, leaving 8 bases between them.